This T cell receptor (beta chain) was identified in a study of cytomegalovirus exposure and HLA in healthy donors. Study observations and caveats: Being productive about 87% or about 30% of the time was typical of most TCR beta V segments in an earlier analysis. Cytomegalovirus-associated status was assigned to 164 TCR beta chains. The study dropped some indistinguishable V segments, TRBV6-2 and TRBV6-3 among them.

PCR involved 60 Vbeta and 13 Jbeta primers. Libraries were prepared by immunoSEQ multiplex PCR; TCRdb keeps only in-frame clonotypes and omits some of them. This table holds about 140,000 clones, about 80% found once. Per germline, CDR1 SQVTM and CDR2 ANQGSEA. The CDR3 consists of 16 residues. V was pared by 4 bases and J by 3 bases, with 16 bases between. Comment on this clone: Its matching antigen is unknown.

Sequencing was done on a sample of PBMCs. The receptor comes from a young man in good health and CMV-seropositive. The chain employs TRBV29-1 and TRBJ2-6, with D maybe TRBD2 (7 bases). The CDR3 loop reads CSVGGEGGGGANVLTF. CDR3 sequence (DNA): TGCAGCGTTGGAGGGGAGGGGGGGGGTGGGGCCAACGTCCTGACTTTC.